This T cell receptor (beta chain) appears in the sequencing data of a study of blood T cell repertoires in COVID-19. On the study more broadly: The samples span acute and convalescent COVID-19 from the United States, Italy and Spain.

The repertoire was sequenced with immunoSEQ multiplex PCR; TCRdb's copy has only in-frame clones and lacks some. The sample consists of around 430,000 clones, about 87% of them appearing once. Seattle researchers signed up patients amid active infection and tracked them longitudinally. The V end lost 2 bases, the J end lost 1 base, and 6 bases lay between the germline ends. CDR3 length: 14 amino acids. CDR1 is MNHEY, CDR2 SMNVEV, per germline (reference sequence). The chain recombines TRBV27 with TRBJ2-1; maybe TRBD2 (6 bases). This clonotype was obtained from a woman in her forties or fifties with COVID-19, enrolled during active disease. Sample: peripheral blood. Here the CDR3 reads CASSLAGSYNEQFF. The CDR3 region has the DNA TGTGCCAGCAGTTTAGCGGGGTCCTACAATGAGCAGTTCTTC.